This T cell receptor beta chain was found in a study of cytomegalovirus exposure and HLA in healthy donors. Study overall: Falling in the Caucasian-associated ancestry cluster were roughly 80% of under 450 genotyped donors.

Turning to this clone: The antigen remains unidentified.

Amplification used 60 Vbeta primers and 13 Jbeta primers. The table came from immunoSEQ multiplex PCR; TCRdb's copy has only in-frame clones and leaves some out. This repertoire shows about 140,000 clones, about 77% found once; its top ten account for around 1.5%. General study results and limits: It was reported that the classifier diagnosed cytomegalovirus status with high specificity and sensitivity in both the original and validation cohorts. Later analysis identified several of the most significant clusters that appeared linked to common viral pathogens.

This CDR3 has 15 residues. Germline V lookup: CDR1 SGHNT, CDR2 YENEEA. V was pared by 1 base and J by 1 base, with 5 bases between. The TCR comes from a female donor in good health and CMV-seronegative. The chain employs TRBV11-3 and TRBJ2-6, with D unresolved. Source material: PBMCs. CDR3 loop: CASSLGASGANVLTF. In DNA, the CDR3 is TGTGCCAGCAGCTTAGGAGCATCTGGGGCCAACGTCCTGACTTTC.